This record concerns one T cell receptor beta chain sequence. There are 17 residues in the CDR3. Per the germline V gene, CDR1 is MGHRA and CDR2 is YSYEKL. This specimen comes from a study of T cells expressing NK-cell markers. TCRdb reanalyzed the 5' RACE reads, giving one entry per CDR3 protein sequence and no DNA. This specimen shows about half a million distinct CDR3 sequences; the ten leading clones hold approximately 1.5%. The sequence was obtained from a woman aged 45 to 65 in good health. The genes are TRBV4-1 and TRBJ1-4; checking the TCRdb D call of TRBD1 is not possible without DNA. The sequencing input was blood T cells: a sorted CD56 or NKG2C T cell subset, CD4+ or CD8+ T cells, or bulk PBMC T cells (not recorded which). CDR3 sequence: CASSQGTGGGGSEKLFF.